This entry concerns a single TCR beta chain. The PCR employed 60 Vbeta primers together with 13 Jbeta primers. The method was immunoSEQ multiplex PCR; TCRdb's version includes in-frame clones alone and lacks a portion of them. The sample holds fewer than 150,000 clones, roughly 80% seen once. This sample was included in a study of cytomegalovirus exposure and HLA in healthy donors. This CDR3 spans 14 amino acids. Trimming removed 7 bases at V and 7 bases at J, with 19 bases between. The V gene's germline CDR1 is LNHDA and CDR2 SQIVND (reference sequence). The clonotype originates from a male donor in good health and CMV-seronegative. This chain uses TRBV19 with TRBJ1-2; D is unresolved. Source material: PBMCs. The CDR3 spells CASTAREGGGGYTF. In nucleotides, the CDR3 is TGTGCCAGTACCGCTCGCGAGGGAGGTGGTGGCTACACCTTC.